The next 6 T cell receptor beta chains were all read from a single sample in a study of identical twins. One entry per CDR3 protein, called by TCRdb with MiXCR from the 5' RACE reads. The sample shows about 690,000 distinct CDR3 sequences, 5.5% to 6.5% of them seen only once. The sequenced sample consisted of naive T cells sorted from blood. The receptor set was obtained from a man between 18 and 35 years old in good health.

The gene calls are TRBV5-1 and TRBJ2-3; D possibly corresponds to TRBD2 (6 bases). CDR1 is SGHRS, CDR2 YFSETQ, per germline. The CDR3 runs 17 residues. Trimming removed 0 bases at V and 4 bases at J, with 18 bases between. The CDR3: CASSLGSSGLPSDTQYF. CDR3 coding DNA: TGCGCCAGCAGCTTGGGATCCAGCGGGCTCCCTTCAGATACGCAGTATTTT.

On this clonotype itself: Relative to the germline gene, one junction end is altered; a read error may explain this. This rearrangement joins TRBV20-1 to TRBJ2-3; 11 bases agree with TRBD1. The CDR3 consists of 13 residues. The germline V gene has CDR1 DFQATT and CDR2 SNEGSKA (reference sequence). The CDR3 DNA reads TGCAGTGCTAGCTCGGTGTCTGGGACAGGGGGGCTTTTT. It specifies CSASSVSGTGGLF.

The chain combines TRBV2 with TRBJ2-7; D may be TRBD1 (6 bases). The V end was cut by 6 bases, the J end by 6 bases, with 9 bases between. Germline V CDR1 and CDR2: SNHLY, FYNNEI. The CDR3 covers 11 residues. CDR3 in amino acids: CASSEDSEQYF. The DNA of the CDR3 is TGTGCCAGCAGCGAGGACAGCGAGCAGTACTTC.

Only a few counts were recorded for this clonotype. The chain has TRBV3-1 and TRBJ1-6; D is ambiguous. The CDR3 runs to 13 residues. Looked up from germline, CDR1 is LGHDT and CDR2 is YNNKEL (reference sequence). V was clipped by 10 bases and J by 7 bases, with 14 bases between them. CDR3 in amino acids: CATTSRENSPLHF. The CDR3 DNA is TGTGCCACCACCTCGCGAGAGAATTCACCCCTCCACTTT.

This clonotype was counted many times. The V call is TRBV9, the J call TRBJ2-5; D is undetermined. CDR1 SGDLS and CDR2 YYNGEE come from the germline V gene. Deletions cut 0 bases from V and 2 bases from J, with 14 bases between. There are 16 residues in the CDR3. This chain's CDR3 is CASSVGFQDGQETQYF. The DNA of the CDR3 is TGTGCCAGCAGCGTAGGTTTTCAGGACGGACAAGAGACCCAGTACTTC.

This clonotype was recorded many times. The V and J genes are TRBV10-3 and TRBJ2-1, with no clear D. The CDR3 consists of 14 residues. The V end lost 3 bases, the J end lost 0 bases, and 6 bases lay between the germline ends. Germline CDR1 reads ENHRY; CDR2 reads SYGVKD. CDR3 sequence reads: CAISERVSYNEQFF. For the CDR3, the DNA is TGTGCCATCAGTGAACGGGTCTCCTACAATGAGCAGTTCTTC.